Sequencing of this T cell receptor (beta chain) was carried out in a study of metastatic and nonmetastatic thyroid tumors (TCRdb year 2020). For the wider study: Repertoires from peripheral blood and from tumor or nodule tissue samples of malignant and benign thyroid patients were compared.

Receptor amplification or capture employed PCR. Sequencing took place on an Illumina HiSeq 4000. High-throughput sequencing was used to profile the TCR beta-chain CDR3 region of every patient. As for the original processing: The researchers built a classifier to tell apart papillary thyroid cancer patients with distant metastasis, based on CDR3 differences among clinicopathological groups. To measure repertoire diversity the researchers used the Shannon index, while the Morisita-Horn index served to gauge how similar the tumor and blood repertoires were. TCRdb reworked the public reads: Q25 trimming with fastp, MiXCR clone assembly, productive beta chains retained. Clone size and V and J calls follow TCRdb, not the original study. This sample lists about 48,000 clones; less than 25% were detected once. In total, the top ten clones hold under 4% of the sample. Beyond this particular receptor, the publication reports: In both blood and tumor samples, TCR beta diversity was reported to be significantly higher in malignant tumors than in benign nodules.

This clone was detected ten times or more. This receptor's antigen is unknown. No clone much larger than this one lies a single base away; base qualities are absent. Its CDR3 holds 13 amino acids, cysteine through phenylalanine. Only the CDR3 part of the read is kept: 39 bases, read in frame from the first base. CDR1 and CDR2 are drawn from the germline V gene (reference sequence): LNHNV, YYDKDF. V is shortened by 3 bases, J by 9 bases, and the region joining them spans 12 bases. Before undergoing thyroid surgery, none of the patients had been given any kind of treatment. Using T-cell receptor beta sequencing, the study looked back at clinical samples from patients collected from about 2011 to 2018.

The receptor was isolated from a male donor with papillary thyroid cancer or a benign thyroid nodule (not recorded which). Some clones in this sample may be carry-over from other donors' samples. The sequenced sample was blood. This chain is built from TRBV15 and TRBJ2-1; the D gene lacks a confident call. The nucleotide sequence is given as TGTGCCACCAGCAGTCTCTTTGGTCGTGAGCAGTTCTTC. Its protein reads: CATSSLFGREQFF.